This T cell receptor (beta chain) was documented in a study of blood T cells in healthy people across ages. V shed 3 bases and J 4 bases; nucleotides not matched to a gene: 6. Germline CDR1 reads SGHTA; CDR2 reads FQGNSA. There are 15 residues in the CDR3. Drawn from each donor were approximately 9.5 milliliters of peripheral blood. They isolated at least 6 million PBMCs from each sample. The authors ran a second PCR of roughly 6 to 12 cycles using a sample-barcoded 5' primer and a J-beta primer mix. In TCRdb, the 5' RACE reads were re-called with MiXCR into one record per CDR3 protein. The sample yields around 1.5 million distinct CDR3 sequences, approximately 32% seen once.

Sequenced input: blood. This sequence was found in a woman younger than 45 in good health. J is TRBJ1-2 and V is TRBV7-2, with 9 bases matching TRBD1. In nucleotides, the CDR3 is TGTGCCAGCAGCTTCTCGACAGGGGGGGCCTATGGCTACACCTTC. Translation gives CASSFSTGGAYGYTF. Combining the CDR3 with reference TRBV7-2 and TRBJ1-2 gives the whole variable domain GAGVSQSPSNKVTEKGKDVELRCDPISGHTALYWYRQSLGQGLEFLIYFQGNSAPDKSGLPSDRFSAERTGGSVSTLTIQRTQQEDSAVYLCASSFSTGGAYGYTFGSGTRLTVV.